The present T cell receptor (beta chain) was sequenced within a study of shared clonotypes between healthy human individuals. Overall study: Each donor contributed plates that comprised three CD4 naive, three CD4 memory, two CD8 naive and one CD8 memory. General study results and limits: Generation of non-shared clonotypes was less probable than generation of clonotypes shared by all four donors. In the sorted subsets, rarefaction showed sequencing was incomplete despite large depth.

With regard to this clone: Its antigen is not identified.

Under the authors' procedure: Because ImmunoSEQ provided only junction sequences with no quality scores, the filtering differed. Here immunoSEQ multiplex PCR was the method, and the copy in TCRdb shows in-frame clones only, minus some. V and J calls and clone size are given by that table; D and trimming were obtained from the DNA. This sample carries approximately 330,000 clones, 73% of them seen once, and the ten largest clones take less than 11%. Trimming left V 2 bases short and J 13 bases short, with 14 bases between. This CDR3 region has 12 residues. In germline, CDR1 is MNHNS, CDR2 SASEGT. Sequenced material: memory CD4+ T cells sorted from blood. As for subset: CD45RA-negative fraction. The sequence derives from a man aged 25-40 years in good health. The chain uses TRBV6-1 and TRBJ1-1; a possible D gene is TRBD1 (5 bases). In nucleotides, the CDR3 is TGTGCCAGCAGTGAACTCGGGGCTTTGGGTTTCTTT. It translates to CASSELGALGFF.